The present entry profiles one T cell receptor beta chain with its context. The repertoire was sequenced with immunoSEQ multiplex PCR; TCRdb's copy has only in-frame clones and lacks some. The top ten hold around 8.4% of the sample, which has approximately 2,800 clones, approximately 84% seen once. These data are taken from a study of preoperative IRX-2 immunotherapy in early breast cancer. The V and J ends lost 5 bases and 4 bases respectively, with 30 bases between them. Germline CDR1 reads SGHNT; CDR2 reads YENEEA. There are 19 residues in the CDR3. Sample treatment: preoperative locoregional IRX-2 cytokine immunotherapy. Samples came from a phase Ib trial of preoperative locoregional IRX-2 cytokine immunotherapy.

Specimen: tumor tissue, collected after IRX-2 immunotherapy. The chain couples TRBV11-3 to TRBJ2-7; D might be TRBD1 (7 bases). The receptor comes from a human donor with breast cancer. The CDR3 protein is CASSGERGTAGERRYEQYF. For the CDR3, the DNA is TGTGCCAGCAGCGGCGAGAGGGGGACAGCGGGCGAGCGCAGGTACGAGCAGTACTTC.